What follows are 26 T cell receptor beta chains derived from one specimen sequenced in a study of T cells in Graves' hyperthyroidism and ophthalmopathy. From RNA transcripts, TCR beta CDR3 regions were amplified. Researchers ran a first-round RT-PCR on the TCR CDR3 using the HTBI primer set. TCRdb re-analysed the multiplex PCR reads in MiXCR, keeping a single row per CDR3 protein. Of roughly 420,000 distinct CDR3 sequences listed, approximately 15% are singletons. The source material was blood. These receptors were obtained from a woman aged 18-29 years with Graves' hyperthyroidism.

This clonotype was counted a few times. The chain employs TRBV6-1 and TRBJ2-3; D unclear. Trimming cost V 3 bases and J 6 bases, with 16 bases left between them. Germline V gene lookup returns CDR1 MNHNS and CDR2 SASEGT. CDR3 size: 15 residues. In nucleotides, the CDR3 is TGTGCCAGCAGTGATGAGAAGATTGCGGAGGATACGCAGTATTTT. It specifies CASSDEKIAEDTQYF.

This clonotype was detected many times. This chain connects TRBV6-2 or TRBV6-3 to TRBJ1-5; D is perhaps TRBD1 (5 bases). Germline V gene data show CDR1 as MNHEY and CDR2 as SVGEGT. The V end was cut by 11 bases, the J end by 0 bases, with 20 bases between. The CDR3 is 16 residues long. This CDR3 is CALGGEGLYSNQPQHF. The CDR3 DNA is TGTGCCCTCGGCGGGGAGGGACTGTATAGCAATCAGCCCCAGCATTTT.

This clonotype was seen repeatedly, ten times or more. V is TRBV11-2 and J is TRBJ2-1; D unclear. The CDR3 totals 14 residues. The V end was cut by 5 bases, the J end by 8 bases, with 16 bases between. Germline CDR1 is SGHAT and CDR2 is FQNNGV. CDR3 in DNA: TGTGCCAGCAGCCAGCGACCGGAACTCGATGAGCAGTTCTTC. It encodes CASSQRPELDEQFF.

The rearrangement joins TRBV3-1 to TRBJ2-5, with TRBD2 matching over 12 bases. With V trimmed by 0 bases and J by 2 bases, 13 bases remained unmatched. Germline CDR1 LGHDT, CDR2 YNNKEL (reference sequence). The CDR3 extends over 20 amino acids. CDR3 nucleotides: TGTGCCAGCAGCCAAGATGCCCTAGCGGGAGGGAAGGGGACACAAGAGACCCAGTACTTC. It is translated as CASSQDALAGGKGTQETQYF.

The chain employs TRBV30 and TRBJ2-7; no clear D. The CDR3 runs to 15 residues. The ends were cut back, 2 bases at V and 1 base at J, with 15 bases in the middle. Germline V CDR1 and CDR2: GTSNPN, SVGIG (reference sequence). The CDR3 reads CAWSSHGPISYEQYF. CDR3 nucleotide sequence: TGTGCCTGGAGTTCCCATGGACCCATTTCCTACGAGCAGTACTTC. The whole variable domain, filled in from reference TRBV30 and TRBJ2-7, reads SQTIHQWPATLVQPVGSPLSLECTVEGTSNPNLYWYRQAAGRGLQLLFYSVGIGQISSEVPQNLSASRPQDRQFILSSKKLLLSDSGFYLCAWSSHGPISYEQYFGPGTRLTVT.

The chain couples TRBV20-1 to TRBJ1-5; D call uncertain. V lost 0 bases and J 11 bases, leaving 14 bases between the germline ends. Germline CDR1 DFQATT, CDR2 SNEGSKA (reference sequence). CDR3 length equals 13 residues. CDR3 amino acids: CSARDSPTGTQHF. CDR3 DNA: TGCAGTGCTAGAGATAGCCCGACTGGGACCCAGCATTTT.

This clonotype was detected many times. The chain joins TRBV18 to TRBJ2-1; 12 positions agree with TRBD2. V dropped 3 bases and J dropped 9; count of bases not matched to a gene: 6. The CDR3 extends over 15 amino acids. The V gene's germline CDR1 is KGHSH and CDR2 LQKENI. The CDR3 spells CASSPGLAGGGEQFF. In nucleotides, the CDR3 is TGTGCCAGCTCACCCGGTCTAGCGGGAGGGGGTGAGCAGTTCTTC. Drawing the rest from reference TRBV18 and TRBJ2-1, the complete variable domain is NAGVMQNPRHLVRRRGQEARLRCSPMKGHSHVYWYRQLPEEGLKFMVYLQKENIIDESGMPKERFSAEFPKEGPSILRIQQVVRGDSAAYFCASSPGLAGGGEQFFGPGTRLTVL.

The sample holds many counts of this clonotype. This chain joins TRBV24-1 and TRBJ2-2, with TRBD2 identical over 13 bases. Germline V CDR1 and CDR2: KGHDR, SFDVKD. The junction had 6 bases not matched to a gene; V was cut back by 3 bases and J by 9 bases. The CDR3 covers 16 residues. This CDR3 is CATSDAGTSGIRELFF. CDR3 bases: TGTGCCACCAGTGATGCCGGGACTAGCGGGATCCGGGAGCTGTTTTTT.

The table lists this clonotype with many counts. The J gene is TRBJ2-7, the V gene TRBV5-1; 8 bases align to TRBD1. V lost 5 bases and J lost 5; bases outside the gene matches: 12. Germline V CDR1 and CDR2: SGHRS, YFSETQ. The CDR3 contains 15 residues. The CDR3 here is CASRSGDRTVHEQYF. The CDR3 DNA is TGCGCCAGCAGATCAGGGGACAGGACGGTCCACGAGCAGTACTTC.

This clonotype turned up a few times. This chain uses TRBV6-1 with TRBJ2-2, with a weak D call TRBD2 (5 bases). V gave up 9 bases and J gave up 6 bases, with 17 bases separating them. CDR3 length equals 14 residues. Germline CDR1 and CDR2: MNHNS and SASEGT. CDR3 sequence: CASLYTGSAGELFF. The CDR3 DNA reads as TGTGCCAGTCTGTATACGGGGAGCGCCGGGGAGCTGTTTTTT.

The table lists this clonotype with many counts. This rearrangement joins TRBV28 to TRBJ1-2, with D perhaps TRBD1 (6 bases). The germline CDR1 and CDR2 sequences are MDHEN and SYDVKM. The CDR3 length is 17 residues. Trimming left V 7 bases short and J 1 base short, with 22 bases between. CDR3 DNA: TGTGCCAGCAACGACGGGACACCCTGGGGGCTTAACTATGGCTACACCTTC. Amino acids: CASNDGTPWGLNYGYTF.

On this clonotype: This may stem from a read error, because a much larger clone lies one nucleotide away. The genes are TRBV9 and TRBJ2-7, with D possibly matching TRBD1 (7 bases). This CDR3 is built from 16 residues. V was shortened by 4 bases and J by 5 bases, with 22 bases between the two germline ends. Germline lookup yields CDR1 SGDLS and CDR2 YYNGEE. In DNA, the CDR3 is TGTGCCAGCAGCCAAACGACAGGGTCGAGCGGGCACGAGCAGTACTTC. This gives the protein CASSQTTGSSGHEQYF.

This clonotype was detected ten times or more. The genes are TRBV3-1 and TRBJ1-1, with a possible D match to TRBD1 (5 bases). Germline lookup yields CDR1 LGHDT and CDR2 YNNKEL (reference sequence). CDR3 length equals 14 residues. V gave up 0 bases and J gave up 4 bases, with 9 bases separating them. The CDR3 protein is CASSQEPGVTEAFF. CDR3 nucleotides: TGTGCCAGCAGCCAAGAGCCGGGGGTCACTGAAGCTTTCTTT.

This clonotype was recorded many times. This sequence joins TRBV7-9 and TRBJ1-6, with a weak D call TRBD1 (5 bases). V was shortened by 6 bases and J by 7 bases, with 13 bases between the two germline ends. Germline CDR1 is SEHNR and CDR2 is FQNEAQ (reference sequence). The length of the CDR3 is 14 residues. Here the CDR3 reads CASSLDGGNSPLHF. CDR3 nucleotides: TGTGCCAGCAGTCTAGACGGGGGGAATTCACCCCTCCACTTT.

This clonotype was observed a handful of times. V gene TRBV20-1 combines with J gene TRBJ2-5; no clear D gene. Germline V gives CDR1 DFQATT, CDR2 SNEGSKA (reference sequence). Trimming shortened V by 3 bases and J by 5 bases, and 4 bases separated the two germline ends. CDR3 size: 10 residues. Written as DNA, the CDR3 is TGCAGTGCTAGTATTGAGACCCAGTACTTC. It translates to CSASIETQYF.

The gene calls are TRBV19 and TRBJ2-1, with 12 bases identical to TRBD2. Germline V gene sequence: CDR1 LNHDA, CDR2 SQIVND (reference sequence). CDR3 size: 17 residues. The J segment lost 4 bases and the V segment lost 5 bases, leaving 9 bases of the junction unmatched. CDR3 region: CASSLATSGRWYNEQFF. CDR3 nucleotides: TGTGCCAGTAGTCTCGCAACTAGCGGGAGGTGGTACAATGAGCAGTTCTTC.

This clonotype came up many times. The chain recombines TRBV27 with TRBJ1-1; D gene ambiguous. This CDR3 contains 14 residues. CDR1 is MNHEY and CDR2 is SMNVEV in the germline V gene (reference sequence). Trimming shortened V by 2 bases and J by 0 bases, and 7 bases separated the two germline ends. CDR3: CASSLRQLNTEAFF. The CDR3 DNA follows: TGTGCCAGCAGTTTAAGGCAGTTGAACACTGAAGCTTTCTTT.

This clonotype turned up a few times. V and J are TRBV6-6 and TRBJ1-1; D unclear. Germline CDR1 reads MNHNY; CDR2 reads SVGAGI (reference sequence). Trimming took off 2 bases at V and 5 bases at J, with 15 bases between the two ends. This CDR3 contains 15 residues. The CDR3 region is CASSYASEGQTEAFF. CDR3 nucleotides: TGTGCCAGCAGTTACGCGAGTGAGGGTCAGACTGAAGCTTTCTTT.

This clonotype showed up many times. This chain joins TRBV7-9 and TRBJ1-2, with a weak D call TRBD1 (6 bases). V was cut by 4 bases and J by 7 bases, with 16 bases left in between. The CDR3 has 14 amino acids. The germline CDR1 and CDR2 sequences are SEHNR and FQNEAQ (reference sequence). The CDR3 sequence is CASSSVLGGVGYTF. The CDR3 DNA reads TGTGCCAGCAGCTCCGTTCTCGGGGGCGTTGGCTACACCTTC.

This clonotype was observed at least ten times. V gene TRBV6-1 combines with J gene TRBJ2-1; the D gene is possibly TRBD2 (6 bases). The length of the CDR3 is 13 residues. The V gene lost 3 bases and the J gene lost 7 bases, with 10 bases spanning the gap. CDR1 and CDR2 from the germline V gene are MNHNS and SASEGT. The CDR3 spells CASSDWRGNEQFF. CDR3 DNA: TGTGCCAGCAGTGATTGGAGGGGAAATGAGCAGTTCTTC.

This clonotype has at least ten counts. The CDR3, as DNA: TGCGCCAGCAGTTCATCGGTATACGAGCAGTACTTC. Protein: CASSSSVYEQYF. The chain has TRBV5-1 and TRBJ2-7, with unresolved D. V lost 5 bases to trimming and J lost 4 bases, with 10 bases between them. This CDR3 is built from 12 residues. Germline CDR1 SGHRS, CDR2 YFSETQ.

The chain uses TRBV25-1 and TRBJ1-6; D is ambiguous. Trimming took off 6 bases at V and 4 bases at J, with 13 bases between the two ends. The CDR3 has 15 residues. The V gene's germline CDR1 is MGHDK and CDR2 SYGVNS. DNA for the CDR3: TGTGCCAGCAGCAGTCGCGGACCATATAATTCACCCCTCCACTTT. Protein product: CASSSRGPYNSPLHF.

This clonotype was seen a few times. The genes are TRBV3-1 and TRBJ2-3; 8 bases are a match to TRBD2. This CDR3 comprises 17 residues. Trimming removed 1 base from V and 0 bases from J; junction bases left unmatched: 6. Germline V CDR1 and CDR2: LGHDT, YNNKEL (reference sequence). The DNA of the CDR3 is TGTGCCAGCAGCCAAGGTTATAGCGGGATTAGCACAGATACGCAGTATTTT. Translated, it gives CASSQGYSGISTDTQYF.

Ten or more counts support this clonotype. The chain employs TRBV30 and TRBJ1-6, with D possibly TRBD1 on 5 matching bases. Trimming took off 3 bases at V and 9 bases at J, with 12 bases between the two ends. This CDR3 has 13 residues. Germline V CDR1 and CDR2: GTSNPN, SVGIG (reference sequence). CDR3 residues: CAWSEQDGSPLHF. The CDR3 DNA follows: TGTGCCTGGAGCGAACAGGACGGTTCACCCCTCCACTTT.

This clonotype showed up many times. The J gene is TRBJ2-1, the V gene TRBV5-1, with 7 nucleotides matching TRBD2. This CDR3 has 14 amino acids. V dropped 2 bases and J dropped 4; count of bases not matched to a gene: 3. From germline, CDR1 is SGHRS and CDR2 YFSETQ. Here the CDR3 DNA reads TGCGCCAGCAGCTTAGGGAGGGGTTACAATGAGCAGTTCTTC. It encodes CASSLGRGYNEQFF.

In this sample, this clonotype turned up many times. CDR3 coding DNA: TGTGCCAGCAGCCCCCCTGGGGCCGCTTACAATGAGCAGTTCTTC. Protein: CASSPPGAAYNEQFF. This chain joins TRBV7-3 and TRBJ2-1; weak D call: TRBD1 (5 bases). CDR3 size: 15 residues. V dropped 5 bases and J dropped 4 bases, with 15 bases sitting between them. CDR1 is SGHTA and CDR2 is FQGTGA in the germline V gene.